Presented here are 26 T cell receptor beta chains from one specimen sequenced in a study of beta chain features in type 1 diabetes. Findings and caveats of the study: For Type 1 diabetes patients, all four CD4+ subsets carried TCRB CDR3s that were moderately but significantly shorter.

The whole isolated RNA underwent reverse transcription, so sequencing captured expressed TCRB transcripts. Method: immunoSEQ multiplex PCR; TCRdb's copy keeps in-frame clones and lacks some. The table lists about 250,000 clones, 11% of them singletons. No cognate antigen is known for these TCRs. Sequencing was performed on naive CD4+ T cells from blood. The source is a man aged 25-40 years with type 1 diabetes.

The chain recombines TRBV7-6 with TRBJ2-7; 8 nucleotides line up with TRBD1. Trimming removed 8 bases from V and 5 bases from J; junction bases left unmatched: 8. This CDR3 is 13 amino acids long. CDR1 and CDR2 (germline): SGHVS, FNYEAQ. The CDR3 nucleotides read TGTGCCAGCCGCGGACAGGGAGCCAACGAGCAGTACTTC. Translated, it gives CASRGQGANEQYF.

This clone has more than one count but fewer than ten. This chain links TRBV11-2 with TRBJ2-6; possibly TRBD1 for D (5 bases). The CDR3 loop spans 15 amino acids. Germline loops: CDR1 SGHAT, CDR2 FQNNGV. V was cut by 6 bases and J by 2 bases, with 11 bases left in between. The CDR3 nucleotides read TGTGCCAGCAGTCTGAAACAGGCTGGGGCCAACGTCCTGACTTTC. Translation gives CASSLKQAGANVLTF.

The CDR3 region is CASSPGTGDYSYNEQFF. The CDR3 DNA is TGTGCCAGTAGTCCAGGGACAGGGGACTACTCCTACAATGAGCAGTTCTTC. This chain links TRBV19 with TRBJ2-1; the match to TRBD1 covers 10 bases. This CDR3 contains 17 residues. The germline V gene encodes CDR1 LNHDA and CDR2 SQIVND (reference sequence). Trimming took 5 bases from V and 0 from J; bases not matched to a gene: 7.

The chain uses TRBV2 and TRBJ1-2, with 7 bases lining up with TRBD1. The germline V gene encodes CDR1 SNHLY and CDR2 FYNNEI. The CDR3 runs 14 residues. With V trimmed by 7 bases and J by 4 bases, 9 bases remained unmatched. The CDR3 spells CASTREQGGYGYTF. In DNA form, the CDR3 reads TGTGCCAGCACTCGGGAGCAGGGGGGCTATGGCTACACCTTC.

This chain connects TRBV2 to TRBJ1-4; no reliable D call. The CDR3 spans 13 residues. Germline CDR1 SNHLY, CDR2 FYNNEI. The germline V and J ends were trimmed by 10 bases and 0 bases, with 9 bases remaining between them. The CDR3 protein is CATHGATNEKLFF. DNA of the CDR3: TGTGCCACCCACGGTGCAACTAATGAAAAACTGTTTTTT. The full variable domain, rest sourced from reference TRBV2 and TRBJ1-4, is EPEVTQTPSHQVTQMGQEVILRCVPISNHLYFYWYRQILGQKVEFLVSFYNNEISEKSEIFDDQFSVERPDGSNFTLKIRSTKLEDSAMYFCATHGATNEKLFFGSGTQLSVL.

This clone has more than one count but fewer than ten. The V and J genes are TRBV7-3 and TRBJ2-5; 7 bases map to TRBD1. Germline assignment: CDR1 SGHTA and CDR2 FQGTGA. This CDR3 region has 16 residues. The J segment lost 2 bases and the V segment lost 3 bases, leaving 9 bases of the junction unmatched. The chain's CDR3 is CASSFTHRGPQETQYF. CDR3 in DNA: TGTGCCAGCAGCTTTACTCACAGGGGCCCTCAAGAGACCCAGTACTTC.

The chain joins TRBV5-4 to TRBJ2-1, with D possibly being TRBD2 (6 bases). This CDR3 is built from 16 residues. Between the trimmed V and J ends, which lost 2 bases and 0 bases, there was a span of 12 bases. CDR1 is SGHNT, CDR2 YYREEE, per germline (reference sequence). CDR3 loop: CASSFAGPSSYNEQFF. For the CDR3, the DNA is TGTGCCAGCAGCTTTGCGGGGCCAAGCTCCTACAATGAGCAGTTCTTC.

V is TRBV5-6 and J is TRBJ2-6; weak D call: TRBD1 (6 bases). The ends were cut back, 0 bases at V and 2 bases at J, with 6 bases in the middle. CDR1 and CDR2 (germline): SGHDT, YYEEEE. The CDR3 is 15 amino acids. DNA for the CDR3: TGTGCCAGCAGCTTGGGGACAGCTGGGGCCAACGTCCTGACTTTC. Protein sequence: CASSLGTAGANVLTF.

V usage is TRBV5-4 and J usage is TRBJ2-1, with D possibly matching TRBD2 (7 bases). Trimming stripped 2 bases from V and 0 bases from J, with 12 bases between. The germline V gene encodes CDR1 SGHNT and CDR2 YYREEE (reference sequence). This CDR3 has 16 residues. CDR3 nucleotide sequence: TGTGCCAGCAGCTTAGGGGGGGGCCGCTCCTACAATGAGCAGTTCTTC. Translation gives CASSLGGGRSYNEQFF. The full variable domain, rest sourced from reference TRBV5-4 and TRBJ2-1, is ETGVTQSPTHLIKTRGQQVTLRCSSQSGHNTVSWYQQALGQGPQFIFQYYREEENGRGNFPPRFSGLQFPNYSSELNVNALELDDSALYLCASSLGGGRSYNEQFFGPGTRLTVL.

The rearrangement links TRBV4-3 to TRBJ2-3; possible D gene TRBD1, 5 bases. Germline-derived CDR1 and CDR2 are LGHNA and YSLEER. The CDR3 sequence is 14 residues long. The V and J ends lost 1 base and 6 bases respectively, with 11 bases between them. CDR3 in amino acids: CASSQGGRRDTQYF. CDR3 bases: TGCGCCAGCAGCCAAGGGGGCCGCCGCGATACGCAGTATTTT.

J is TRBJ2-3 and V is TRBV11-2; 7 bases are a match to TRBD2. In germline, CDR1 is SGHAT, CDR2 FQNNGV. The length of the CDR3 is 14 residues. The V gene end was trimmed by 4 bases and the J gene end by 1 base; junction bases not matched to a gene: 2. The CDR3 sequence: CASSYTSGTDTQYF. CDR3 in DNA: TGTGCCAGCAGCTACACTAGCGGCACAGATACGCAGTATTTT.

This clone has a handful of counts. CDR3 DNA sequence: TGCAGTGCCGGGACAGCGTATGGCTACACCTTC. It specifies CSAGTAYGYTF. The chain recombines TRBV20-1 with TRBJ1-2; 7 bases match TRBD1. The CDR3 runs to 11 residues. Per germline, CDR1 DFQATT and CDR2 SNEGSKA (reference sequence). The J segment lost 5 bases and the V segment lost 6 bases, leaving 3 bases of the junction unmatched.

J is TRBJ2-1 and V is TRBV29-1; the D gene is possibly TRBD2 (5 bases). CDR1 SQVTM and CDR2 ANQGSEA come from the germline V gene. Between the trimmed V and J ends, which lost 7 bases and 6 bases, there was a span of 19 bases. This CDR3 is built from 14 residues. The CDR3 loop reads CSAAAGPGGNEQFF. The CDR3 DNA reads TGCAGCGCTGCTGCGGGTCCGGGTGGCAATGAGCAGTTCTTC.

The CDR3 DNA sequence: TGCGCCAGCAGCTTGGATACAAGTTACACTGAAGCTTTCTTT. This encodes CASSLDTSYTEAFF. V usage is TRBV5-1 and J usage is TRBJ1-1; D remains ambiguous. Trimming took 0 bases from V and 3 from J, leaving 9 bases between them. The CDR3 consists of 14 residues. Germline CDR1 SGHRS, CDR2 YFSETQ.

The chain employs TRBV5-1 and TRBJ2-7; TRBD1 matches at 7 bases. The CDR3 has 15 amino acids. The ends lost 2 bases at V and 2 bases at J; junction bases unmatched: 7. Germline-derived CDR1 and CDR2 are SGHRS and YFSETQ. The CDR3 spells CASSFDGQGAYEQYF. The CDR3 DNA sequence: TGCGCCAGCAGCTTTGACGGGCAGGGGGCCTACGAGCAGTACTTC.

This clone came up a few times. The J gene is TRBJ1-1, the V gene TRBV9; D call uncertain. The CDR3 contains 15 residues. Trimming stripped 1 base from V and 0 bases from J, with 10 bases between. Germline CDR1 is SGDLS and CDR2 is YYNGEE. The CDR3 coding sequence is TGTGCCAGCAGCGTACATAGGAGCCTGAACACTGAAGCTTTCTTT. It encodes CASSVHRSLNTEAFF.

The V and J genes are TRBV6-1 and TRBJ1-2, with 7 bases lining up with TRBD1. V lost 3 bases and J lost 1; bases outside the gene matches: 5. The CDR3 loop spans 15 amino acids. Germline CDR1 and CDR2: MNHNS and SASEGT. CDR3 nucleotides: TGTGCCAGCAGTGATCCGCAGGGGGGTAACTATGGCTACACCTTC. It encodes CASSDPQGGNYGYTF.

This chain uses TRBV7-9 with TRBJ1-5, with D possibly being TRBD1 (5 bases). V shed 2 bases and J shed 3 bases, with 11 bases lying between them. Germline V gene sequence: CDR1 SEHNR, CDR2 FQNEAQ (reference sequence). This CDR3 is 15 amino acids long. The CDR3 nucleotides are TGTGCCAGCAGCTTATCAGGGTCGCCCAATCAGCCCCAGCATTTT. It specifies CASSLSGSPNQPQHF.

This clone was detected only a few times. The V call is TRBV2, the J call TRBJ2-7, with 9 bases lining up with TRBD1. The ends lost 6 bases at V and 3 bases at J; junction bases unmatched: 9. CDR1 and CDR2 from the germline V gene are SNHLY and FYNNEI. The CDR3 is 15 amino acids. The CDR3 DNA sequence: TGTGCCAGCAGAGCTAACAGGGGGCTCGGCTACGAGCAGTACTTC. This translates into CASRANRGLGYEQYF.

This chain joins TRBV7-2 and TRBJ1-4; D perhaps matches TRBD1 (5 bases). Germline CDR1 and CDR2: SGHTA and FQGNSA. The CDR3 runs 17 residues. Between the trimmed V and J ends, which lost 4 bases and 4 bases, there was a span of 19 bases. CDR3 nucleotide sequence: TGTGCCAGCAGCTCCGTCCCCTGGGGCCACGATAATGAAAAACTGTTTTTT. It encodes CASSSVPWGHDNEKLFF.

This rearrangement joins TRBV19 to TRBJ1-2; 8 positions match TRBD1. J lost 3 bases, V lost 5 bases, and 14 bases had no gene match. CDR1 is LNHDA, CDR2 SQIVND, per germline (reference sequence). The CDR3 runs to 17 residues. The CDR3 nucleotides are TGTGCCAGTAGTCCTGGACACCGACAGGGGACTTACTATGGCTACACCTTC. Translation gives CASSPGHRQGTYYGYTF.

The rearrangement uses TRBV5-1 and TRBJ1-5; 9 nucleotides align to TRBD1. Germline CDR1 SGHRS, CDR2 YFSETQ. The CDR3 totals 14 residues. Losses at the gene ends were 4 bases for V and 4 bases for J; bases not matched to a gene: 3. CDR3 sequence reads: CASSTGGENQPQHF. For the CDR3, the DNA is TGCGCCAGCAGCACAGGGGGCGAGAATCAGCCCCAGCATTTT.

The chain couples TRBV7-2 to TRBJ1-2, with D uncertain. With 4 bases removed from V and 8 bases from J, the gap between germline ends came to 14 bases. The CDR3 has 13 residues. Germline-derived CDR1 and CDR2 are SGHTA and FQGNSA. CDR3 loop: CASSSRVKVGYTF. The CDR3 DNA sequence: TGTGCCAGCAGCTCGAGGGTAAAGGTCGGCTACACCTTC.

This clone occurred a few times. The chain has TRBV27 and TRBJ2-7, with 9 bases that match TRBD1. The trim removed 7 bases at V and 4 bases at J, leaving 8 bases unmatched. The germline V gene encodes CDR1 MNHEY and CDR2 SMNVEV (reference sequence). The CDR3 is made up of 14 amino acids. The CDR3 DNA reads as TGTGCCAGCACCGTTCGACAGGGGGGTTACGAGCAGTACTTC. Translated: CASTVRQGGYEQYF.

In this sample, this clone turned up a few times. The V gene is TRBV2, the J gene TRBJ2-3, with 8 nucleotides matching TRBD1. Trimming cost V 5 bases and J 4 bases; bases outside gene matches: 2. Looked up from germline, CDR1 is SNHLY and CDR2 is FYNNEI. This CDR3 is built from 13 residues. This CDR3 is CASSTGGSDTQYF. The DNA for the CDR3 is TGTGCCAGCAGTACAGGGGGGTCAGATACGCAGTATTTT.

This clone has just a few counts. This chain joins TRBV7-9 and TRBJ2-3; D call uncertain. V was clipped by 5 bases and J by 5 bases, with 5 bases between them. Germline V gene lookup returns CDR1 SEHNR and CDR2 FQNEAQ (reference sequence). This CDR3 region has 11 residues. CDR3 nucleotide sequence: TGTGCCAGCAGCAACAGAGATACGCAGTATTTT. This sequence encodes CASSNRDTQYF.